Listed below are T cell receptor beta chains from one sample, sequenced in a study of early T cells in non-severe SARS-CoV-2 infection. TCRdb reanalysed the 5' RACE reads using MiXCR and keeps one entry per CDR3 protein. The sample contains approximately 63,000 distinct CDR3 sequences, about 6% of which appear only once. The sequencing used whole blood, collected at baseline. The receptors here all came from an adult who was a healthcare worker with PCR-confirmed SARS-CoV-2 infection or an uninfected control (not recorded which). Both conserved end residues are part of each CDR3. Each record gives: CDR3 length, V gene, CDR3 protein.

>14|TRBV12-3/TRBV12-4
CASSFKGTTGELFF
>13|TRBV6-6
CASSSQGTYGYTF
>14|TRBV2
CASSTGTGADTQYF
>14|TRBV20-1
CSVERLREPYEQYF
>13|TRBV6-2/TRBV6-3
CASSYPRTRGQDF
>16|TRBV28
CASSPGTGGSSDTQYF
>12|TRBV29-1
CSVDREGGELFF
>16|TRBV20-1
CSARRQGIGEDEKLFF
>14|TRBV28
CASSLFTGTDTQYF
>14|TRBV7-2
CASSHSGTRNEQYF
>13|TRBV28
CASSPGTGAWGYF
>13|TRBV6-2/TRBV6-3
CASSSPLESEAFF
>14|TRBV12-3/TRBV12-4
CASRLQGYTGELFF
>14|TRBV20-1
CSARSALSTDTQYF
>15|TRBV4-1
CASSQVHRTGYGYTF